This T cell receptor (beta chain) was documented in a study of cytomegalovirus exposure and HLA in healthy donors. Germline trimming cut 4 bases from V and 6 bases from J; bases unmatched to any gene: 11. This CDR3 has 16 amino acids. Germline values: CDR1 SGHRS, CDR2 YFSETQ. Assay: immunoSEQ multiplex PCR; the TCRdb copy retains only in-frame clones and omits some. Of under 100,000 clones listed, 84% are singletons. V usage is TRBV5-1 and J usage is TRBJ2-1, with 9 bases aligning to TRBD2. The specimen was PBMCs. The receptor was derived from a woman under 30 in good health and CMV-seropositive. The CDR3: CASSPIGTSIGNEQFF. CDR3 coding DNA: TGCGCCAGCAGCCCGATCGGGACTAGCATTGGCAATGAGCAGTTCTTC.